This entry is about one TCR beta chain. The antigen remains unidentified. Generated by immunoSEQ multiplex PCR, the TCRdb table keeps only in-frame clones and is missing some. The top ten hold about 3.1% of the sample, which has tens of thousands of clones, about 85% seen once. These data are taken from a study of a mutant IDH1 vaccine in newly diagnosed glioma. V was cut by 3 bases and J by 1 base, with 8 bases left in between. The germline CDR1 and CDR2 sequences are SGDLS and YYNGEE. The CDR3 loop spans 14 amino acids. Indicated time point: week 5, during vaccination. The vaccine gave 300 ug of a 20-mer mutant IDH1 peptide subcutaneously per dose.

This chain connects TRBV9 to TRBJ1-3, with D uncertain. Sequenced material: peripheral blood mononuclear cells (PBMCs), taken from a glioma patient whose treatment included an IDH1 peptide vaccine. This clonotype was obtained from a woman in her 40s with glioma. Some clones in this sample may be carry-over from other donors' samples. In DNA, the CDR3 is TGTGCCAGCAGCGCCGCCAGATCTGGAAACACCATATATTTT. Encoded protein: CASSAARSGNTIYF.